Sequencing of this TCR beta chain was carried out in a study of blood T cell repertoires in COVID-19. Study background: PBMCs, B-cell-depleted T cells, or T cells were the source of the cDNA or gDNA that made up the material.

The CDR3 extends over 15 amino acids. V dropped 4 bases and J dropped 2 bases, with 12 bases sitting between them. Germline-derived CDR1 and CDR2 are MNHEY and SVGAGI. Seattle patients were enrolled during active infection and followed longitudinally. Source study methods: Reference gene primers were amplified, and this amplification served to estimate nucleated cell counts. The method was immunoSEQ multiplex PCR; TCRdb's version includes in-frame clones alone and lacks a portion of them. Clonal size and the V and J genes are those of that table, whereas D and trimming came from the DNA. Of 200,000 or so clones in the sample, 85% to 90% are singletons; the top ten hold 2.7%.

What was sequenced was peripheral blood. This chain links TRBV6-5 with TRBJ1-5, with D perhaps TRBD1 (6 bases). This receptor was identified in a man aged 25 to 40 with COVID-19, enrolled during active disease. CDR3 in amino acids: CASSSGGFGNQPQHF. Written as DNA, the CDR3 is TGTGCCAGCAGTTCTGGGGGCTTTGGCAATCAGCCCCAGCATTTT.